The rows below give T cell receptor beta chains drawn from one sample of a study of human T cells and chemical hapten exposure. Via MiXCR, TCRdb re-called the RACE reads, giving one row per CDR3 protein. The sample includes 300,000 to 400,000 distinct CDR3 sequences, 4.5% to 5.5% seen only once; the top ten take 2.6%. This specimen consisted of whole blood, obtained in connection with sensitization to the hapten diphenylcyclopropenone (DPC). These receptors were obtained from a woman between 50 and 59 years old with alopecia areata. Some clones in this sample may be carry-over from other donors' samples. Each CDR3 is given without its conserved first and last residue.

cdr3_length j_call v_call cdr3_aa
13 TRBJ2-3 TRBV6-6 ATITSVAGTDTQY
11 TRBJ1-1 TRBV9 ASSVGDRTEAF
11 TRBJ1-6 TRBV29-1 SVATGANSPLH
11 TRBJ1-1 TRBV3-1 ASSQQQGAGAF
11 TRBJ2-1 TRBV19 ASSPGLVDEQF
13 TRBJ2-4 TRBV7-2 ASSERLVAKNIQY
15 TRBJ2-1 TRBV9 ASSEGYGRSAYNEQF
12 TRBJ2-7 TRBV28 ASTRPGESYEQY
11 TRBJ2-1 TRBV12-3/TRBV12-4 ATQTSSYNEQF
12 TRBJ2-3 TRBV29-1 SVRSKGSTDTQY
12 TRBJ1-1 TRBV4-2 ASSQEGQGSEAF
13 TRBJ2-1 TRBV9 ASSVDRGIYNEQF
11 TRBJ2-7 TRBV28 ASRDPGSYEQY
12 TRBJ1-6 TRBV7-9 ASSFTQGYSPLH
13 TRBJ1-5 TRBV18 ASSPFDSNNQPQH
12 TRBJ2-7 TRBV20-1 SARDLGRAYEQY
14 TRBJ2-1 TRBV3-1 ASSQVAGLLYNEQF
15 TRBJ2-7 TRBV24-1 ATSDLHPEGGFYEQY
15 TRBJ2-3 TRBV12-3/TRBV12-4 ASSLSRTSGSWDTQY
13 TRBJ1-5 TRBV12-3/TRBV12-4 ASSPRDRSNQPQH